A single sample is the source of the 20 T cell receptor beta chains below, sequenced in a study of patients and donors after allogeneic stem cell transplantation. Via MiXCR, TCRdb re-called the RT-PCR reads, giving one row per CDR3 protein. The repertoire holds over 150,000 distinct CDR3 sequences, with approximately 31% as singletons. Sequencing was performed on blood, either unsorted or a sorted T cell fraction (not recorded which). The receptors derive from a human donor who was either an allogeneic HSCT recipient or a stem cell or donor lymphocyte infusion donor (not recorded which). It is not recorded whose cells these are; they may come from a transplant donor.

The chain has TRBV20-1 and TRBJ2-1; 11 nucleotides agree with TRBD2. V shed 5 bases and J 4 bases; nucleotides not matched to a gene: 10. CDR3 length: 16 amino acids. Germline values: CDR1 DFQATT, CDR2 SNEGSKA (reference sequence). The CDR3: CSASSGGTSPYNEQFF. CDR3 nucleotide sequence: TGCAGTGCTTCTAGCGGGGGGACTTCTCCATACAATGAGCAGTTCTTC.

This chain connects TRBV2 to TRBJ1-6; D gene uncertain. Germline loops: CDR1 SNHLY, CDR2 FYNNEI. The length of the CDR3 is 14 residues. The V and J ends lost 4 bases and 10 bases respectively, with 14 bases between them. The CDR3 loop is CASSVVEGWSPLHF. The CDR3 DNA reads TGTGCCAGCAGTGTGGTGGAGGGATGGTCACCCCTCCACTTT. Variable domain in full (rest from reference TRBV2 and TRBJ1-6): EPEVTQTPSHQVTQMGQEVILRCVPISNHLYFYWYRQILGQKVEFLVSFYNNEISEKSEIFDDQFSVERPDGSNFTLKIRSTKLEDSAMYFCASSVVEGWSPLHFGNGTRLTVT.

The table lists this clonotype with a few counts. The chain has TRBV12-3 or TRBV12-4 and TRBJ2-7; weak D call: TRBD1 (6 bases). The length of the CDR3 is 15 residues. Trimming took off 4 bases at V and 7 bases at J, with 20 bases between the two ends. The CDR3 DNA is TGTGCCAGCAGTTGGGGGTCGGACAGACTGGGTGAGCAGTACTTC. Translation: CASSWGSDRLGEQYF.

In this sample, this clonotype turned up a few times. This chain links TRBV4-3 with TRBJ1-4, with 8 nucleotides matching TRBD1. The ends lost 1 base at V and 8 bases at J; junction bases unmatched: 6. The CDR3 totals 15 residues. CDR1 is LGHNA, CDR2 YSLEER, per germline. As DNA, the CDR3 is TGCGCCAGCAGCCAAGGGGACAGGCCTCGGGAAAAACTGTTTTTT. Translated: CASSQGDRPREKLFF.

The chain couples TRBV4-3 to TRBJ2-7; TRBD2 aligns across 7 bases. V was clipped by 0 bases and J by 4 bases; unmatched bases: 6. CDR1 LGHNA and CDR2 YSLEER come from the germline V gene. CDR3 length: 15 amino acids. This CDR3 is CASSQDLAASYEQYF. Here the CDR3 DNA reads TGCGCCAGCAGCCAAGATCTAGCGGCCAGTTACGAGCAGTACTTC.

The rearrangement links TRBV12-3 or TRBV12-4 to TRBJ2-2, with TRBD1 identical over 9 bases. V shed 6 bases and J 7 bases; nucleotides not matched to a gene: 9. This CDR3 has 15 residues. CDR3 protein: CASSQNRGLGGELFF. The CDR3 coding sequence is TGTGCCAGCAGCCAAAACAGGGGGCTCGGCGGGGAGCTGTTTTTT.

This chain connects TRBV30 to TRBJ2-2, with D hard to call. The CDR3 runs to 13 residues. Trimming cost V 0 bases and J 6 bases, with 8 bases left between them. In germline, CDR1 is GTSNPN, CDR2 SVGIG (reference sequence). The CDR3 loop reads CAWSVDGSGELFF. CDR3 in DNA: TGTGCCTGGAGTGTAGACGGTTCCGGGGAGCTGTTTTTT.

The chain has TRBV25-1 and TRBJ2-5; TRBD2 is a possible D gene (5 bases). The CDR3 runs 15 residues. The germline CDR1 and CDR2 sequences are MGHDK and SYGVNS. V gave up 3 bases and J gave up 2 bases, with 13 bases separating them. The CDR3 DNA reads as TGTGCCAGCAGTGAGGGAGTGGCAGCTCAAGAGACCCAGTACTTC. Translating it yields CASSEGVAAQETQYF. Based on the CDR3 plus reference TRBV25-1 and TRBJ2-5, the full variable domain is EADIYQTPRYLVIGTGKKITLECSQTMGHDKMYWYQQDPGMELHLIHYSYGVNSTEKGDLSSESTVSRIRTEHFPLTLESARPSHTSQYLCASSEGVAAQETQYFGPGTRLLVL.

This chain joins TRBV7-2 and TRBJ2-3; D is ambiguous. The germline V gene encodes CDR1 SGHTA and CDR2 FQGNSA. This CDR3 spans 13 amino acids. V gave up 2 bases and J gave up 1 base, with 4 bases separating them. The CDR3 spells CASSLPGTDTQYF. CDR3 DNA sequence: TGTGCCAGCAGCTTACCAGGCACAGATACGCAGTATTTT.

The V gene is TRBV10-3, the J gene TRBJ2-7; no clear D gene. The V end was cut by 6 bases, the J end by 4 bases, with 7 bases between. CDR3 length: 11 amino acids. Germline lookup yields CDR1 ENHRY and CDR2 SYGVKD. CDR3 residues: CAISPGYEQYF. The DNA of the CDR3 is TGTGCCATCAGCCCAGGTTACGAGCAGTACTTC.

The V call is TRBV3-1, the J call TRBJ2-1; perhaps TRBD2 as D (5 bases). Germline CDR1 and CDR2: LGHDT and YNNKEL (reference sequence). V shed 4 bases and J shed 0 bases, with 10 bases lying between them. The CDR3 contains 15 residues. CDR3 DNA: TGTGCCAGCAGCCCCCCAGGAGGCTCCTACAATGAGCAGTTCTTC. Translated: CASSPPGGSYNEQFF.

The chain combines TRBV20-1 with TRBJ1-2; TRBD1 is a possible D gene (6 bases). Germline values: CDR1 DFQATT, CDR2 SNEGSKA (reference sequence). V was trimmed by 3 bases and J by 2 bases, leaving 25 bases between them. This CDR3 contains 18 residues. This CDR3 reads CSASSGQRGLRGNYGYTF. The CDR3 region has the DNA TGCAGTGCTAGTTCGGGCCAGAGGGGTCTCAGGGGAAACTATGGCTACACCTTC.

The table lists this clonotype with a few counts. The CDR3 sequence: CASSLVVRVTGSGNTIYF. CDR3 DNA sequence: TGTGCCAGCAGCTTAGTGGTTCGGGTGACCGGGTCTGGAAACACCATATATTTT. This chain uses TRBV7-9 with TRBJ1-3; D remains unclear. Trimming shortened V by 1 base and J by 1 base, and 17 bases separated the two germline ends. This CDR3 is 18 amino acids long. The germline V gene encodes CDR1 SEHNR and CDR2 FQNEAQ (reference sequence).

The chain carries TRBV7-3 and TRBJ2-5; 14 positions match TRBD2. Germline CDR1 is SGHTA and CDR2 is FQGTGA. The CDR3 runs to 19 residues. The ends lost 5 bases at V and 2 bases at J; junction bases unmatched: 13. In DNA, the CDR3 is TGTGCCAGCAGCCCCCGGAGACTAGCGGGAGGGCCCGTACAAGAGACCCAGTACTTC. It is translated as CASSPRRLAGGPVQETQYF.

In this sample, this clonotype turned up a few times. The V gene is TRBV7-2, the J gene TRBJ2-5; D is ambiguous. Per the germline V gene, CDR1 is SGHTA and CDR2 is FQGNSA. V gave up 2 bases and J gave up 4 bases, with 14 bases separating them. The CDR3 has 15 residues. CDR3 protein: CASSLLGGVLETQYF. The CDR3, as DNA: TGTGCCAGCAGCTTATTGGGTGGGGTATTAGAGACCCAGTACTTC.

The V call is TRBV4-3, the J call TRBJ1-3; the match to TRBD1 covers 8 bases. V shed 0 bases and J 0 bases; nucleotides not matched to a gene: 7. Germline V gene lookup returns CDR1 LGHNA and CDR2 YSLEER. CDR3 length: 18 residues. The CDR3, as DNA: TGCGCCAGCAGCCAAGACCCAGCAGGGGGCTCCTCTGGAAACACCATATATTTT. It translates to CASSQDPAGGSSGNTIYF.

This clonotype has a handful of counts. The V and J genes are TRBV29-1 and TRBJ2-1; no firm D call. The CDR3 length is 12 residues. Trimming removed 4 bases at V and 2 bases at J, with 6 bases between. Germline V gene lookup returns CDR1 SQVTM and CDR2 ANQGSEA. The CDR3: CSVVSTYNEQFF. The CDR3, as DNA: TGCAGCGTTGTTTCGACCTACAATGAGCAGTTCTTC.

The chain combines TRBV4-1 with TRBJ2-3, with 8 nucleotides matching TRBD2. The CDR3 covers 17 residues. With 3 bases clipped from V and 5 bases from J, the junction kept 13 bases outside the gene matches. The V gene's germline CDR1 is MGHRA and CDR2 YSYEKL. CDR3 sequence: CASSQSRAAGVRDTQYF. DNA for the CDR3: TGCGCCAGCAGCCAGTCGAGGGCAGCGGGAGTTAGAGATACGCAGTATTTT.

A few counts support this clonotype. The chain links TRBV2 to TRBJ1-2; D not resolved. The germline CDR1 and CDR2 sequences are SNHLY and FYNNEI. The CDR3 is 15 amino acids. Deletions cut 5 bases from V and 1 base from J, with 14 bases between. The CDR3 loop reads CASSQTAAFNYGYTF. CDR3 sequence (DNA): TGTGCCAGCAGTCAGACTGCCGCCTTTAACTATGGCTACACCTTC.

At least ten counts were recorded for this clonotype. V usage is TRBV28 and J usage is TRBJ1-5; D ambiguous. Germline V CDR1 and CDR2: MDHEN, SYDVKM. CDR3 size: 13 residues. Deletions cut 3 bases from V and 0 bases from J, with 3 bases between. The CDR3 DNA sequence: TGTGCCAGCAGTTTTTATAGCAATCAGCCCCAGCATTTT. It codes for CASSFYSNQPQHF.